This T cell receptor (beta chain) was sequenced during a study of blood T cells in healthy people across ages. Overall study findings and caveats: The authors considered diversity estimates from one million T cells to be underestimates.

Through a sample-barcoded 5' primer and a J-beta primer mix, a second PCR was run for roughly 7 to 12 cycles. TCRdb independently ran MiXCR on the 5' RACE reads; one entry per CDR3 protein. Among about 1.4 million distinct CDR3 sequences, around 55% were seen once, and the ten largest hold approximately 7%. On this clonotype: No antigen is known for it.

Trimming pared 11 bases from V and 1 base from J, leaving 14 bases between. The CDR3 is 13 residues long. In germline, CDR1 is SEHNR, CDR2 FQNEAQ (reference sequence). The chain has TRBV7-9 and TRBJ1-1, with D perhaps matching TRBD1 (5 bases). The sequence derives from a man younger than 35 in good health. Sequenced: blood. Written as DNA, the CDR3 is TGTGCCGGGTACCGTGGGGGGAACACTGAAGCTTTCTTT. Translating it yields CAGYRGGNTEAFF.